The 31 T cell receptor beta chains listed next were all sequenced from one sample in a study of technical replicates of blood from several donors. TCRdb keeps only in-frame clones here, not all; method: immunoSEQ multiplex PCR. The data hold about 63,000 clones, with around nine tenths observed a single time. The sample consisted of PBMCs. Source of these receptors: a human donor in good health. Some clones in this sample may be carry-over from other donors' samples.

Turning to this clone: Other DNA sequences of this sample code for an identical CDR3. CDR3 in amino acids: CASSLVSGPNEKLFF. CDR3 nucleotide sequence: TGCGCCAGCAGCTTGGTTTCGGGTCCTAATGAAAAACTGTTTTTT. The chain is built from TRBV5-1 and TRBJ1-4; D ambiguous. Per germline, CDR1 SGHRS and CDR2 YFSETQ. The V gene lost 0 bases and the J gene lost 3 bases, with 9 bases spanning the gap. The CDR3 spans 15 residues.

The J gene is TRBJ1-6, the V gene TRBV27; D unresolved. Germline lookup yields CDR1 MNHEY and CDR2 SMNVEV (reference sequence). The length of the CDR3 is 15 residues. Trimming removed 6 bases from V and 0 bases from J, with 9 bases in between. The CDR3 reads CASSPRSSYNSPLHF. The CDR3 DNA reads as TGTGCCAGCAGCCCCCGGAGCTCCTATAATTCACCCCTCCACTTT.

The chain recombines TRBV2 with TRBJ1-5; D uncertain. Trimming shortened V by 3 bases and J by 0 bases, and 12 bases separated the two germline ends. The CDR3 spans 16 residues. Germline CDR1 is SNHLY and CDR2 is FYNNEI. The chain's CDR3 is CASSDSGSNSNQPQHF. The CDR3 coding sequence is TGTGCCAGCAGTGATTCAGGTTCAAATAGCAATCAGCCCCAGCATTTT.

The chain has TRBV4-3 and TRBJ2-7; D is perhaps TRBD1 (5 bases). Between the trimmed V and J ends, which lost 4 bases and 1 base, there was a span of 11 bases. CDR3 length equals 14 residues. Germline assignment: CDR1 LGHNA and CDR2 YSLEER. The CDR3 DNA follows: TGCGCCAGCAGCCCGAGACAGAATTCCTACGAGCAGTACTTC. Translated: CASSPRQNSYEQYF.

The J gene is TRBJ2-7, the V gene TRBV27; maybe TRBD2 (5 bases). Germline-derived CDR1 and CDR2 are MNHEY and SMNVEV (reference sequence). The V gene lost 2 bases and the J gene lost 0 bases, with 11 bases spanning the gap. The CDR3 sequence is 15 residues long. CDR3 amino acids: CASSLVLGSSYEQYF. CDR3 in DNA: TGTGCCAGCAGTTTAGTTCTAGGGAGCTCCTACGAGCAGTACTTC.

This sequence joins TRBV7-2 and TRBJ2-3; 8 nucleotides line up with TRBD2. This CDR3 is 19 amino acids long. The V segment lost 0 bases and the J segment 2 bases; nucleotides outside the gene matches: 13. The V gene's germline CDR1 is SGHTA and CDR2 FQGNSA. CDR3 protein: CASSLAFVFREGDTDTQYF. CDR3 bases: TGTGCCAGCAGCTTAGCTTTTGTTTTTCGGGAGGGCGACACAGATACGCAGTATTTT.

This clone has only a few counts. This CDR3 is CASNRPGQGASEAFF. The CDR3 coding sequence is TGTGCCAGCAACAGACCCGGACAGGGGGCGTCTGAAGCTTTCTTT. The chain combines TRBV7-2 with TRBJ1-1, with 11 bases matching TRBD1. Germline V gene data show CDR1 as SGHTA and CDR2 as FQGNSA. V shed 7 bases and J 6 bases; nucleotides not matched to a gene: 10. The CDR3 runs 15 residues.

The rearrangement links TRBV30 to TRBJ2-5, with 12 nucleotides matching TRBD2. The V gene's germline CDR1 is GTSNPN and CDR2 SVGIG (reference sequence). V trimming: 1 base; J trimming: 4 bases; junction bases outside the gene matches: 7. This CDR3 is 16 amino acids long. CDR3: CAWSELAGGPRETQYF. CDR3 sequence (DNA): TGTGCCTGGAGTGAGCTAGCGGGAGGGCCCCGAGAGACCCAGTACTTC. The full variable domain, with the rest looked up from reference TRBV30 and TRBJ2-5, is SQTIHQWPATLVQPVGSPLSLECTVEGTSNPNLYWYRQAAGRGLQLLFYSVGIGQISSEVPQNLSASRPQDRQFILSSKKLLLSDSGFYLCAWSELAGGPRETQYFGPGTRLLVL.

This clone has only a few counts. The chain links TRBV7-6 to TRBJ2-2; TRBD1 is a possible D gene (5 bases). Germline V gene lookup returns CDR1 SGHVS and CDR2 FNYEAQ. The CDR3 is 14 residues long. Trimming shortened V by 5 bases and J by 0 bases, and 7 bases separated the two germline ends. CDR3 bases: TGTGCCAGCAGCCCGACAGCGAACACCGGGGAGCTGTTTTTT. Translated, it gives CASSPTANTGELFF.

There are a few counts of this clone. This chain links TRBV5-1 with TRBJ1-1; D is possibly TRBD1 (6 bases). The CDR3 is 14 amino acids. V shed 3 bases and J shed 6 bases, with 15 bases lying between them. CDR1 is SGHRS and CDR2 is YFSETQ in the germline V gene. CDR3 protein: CASSSKVGGPEAFF. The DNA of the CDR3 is TGCGCCAGCAGCTCCAAAGTAGGGGGACCTGAAGCTTTCTTT.

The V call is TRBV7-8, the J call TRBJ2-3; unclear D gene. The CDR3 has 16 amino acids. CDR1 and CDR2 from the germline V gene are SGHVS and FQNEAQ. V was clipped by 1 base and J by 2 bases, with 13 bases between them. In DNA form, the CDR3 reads TGTGCCAGCAGCTTAGGTGCTAACCGATTCACAGATACGCAGTATTTT. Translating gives CASSLGANRFTDTQYF.

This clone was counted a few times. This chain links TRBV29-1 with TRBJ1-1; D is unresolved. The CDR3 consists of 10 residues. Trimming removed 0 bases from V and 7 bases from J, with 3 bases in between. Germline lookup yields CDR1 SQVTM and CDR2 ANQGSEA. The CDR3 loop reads CSVEDGEAFF. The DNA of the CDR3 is TGCAGCGTTGAAGACGGTGAAGCTTTCTTT.

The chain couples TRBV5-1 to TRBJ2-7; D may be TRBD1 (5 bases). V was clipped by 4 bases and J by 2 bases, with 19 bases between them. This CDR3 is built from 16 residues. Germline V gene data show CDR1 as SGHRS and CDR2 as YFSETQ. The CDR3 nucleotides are TGCGCCAGCAGCGACAACCGAGACAGACCCACCTACGAGCAGTACTTC. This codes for CASSDNRDRPTYEQYF.

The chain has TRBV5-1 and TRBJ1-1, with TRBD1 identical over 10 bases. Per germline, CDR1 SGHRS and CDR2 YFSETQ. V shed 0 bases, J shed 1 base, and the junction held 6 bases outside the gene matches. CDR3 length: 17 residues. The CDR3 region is CASSLGTGGVRNTEAFF. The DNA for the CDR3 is TGCGCCAGCAGCTTGGGGACAGGGGGTGTTCGGAACACTGAAGCTTTCTTT.

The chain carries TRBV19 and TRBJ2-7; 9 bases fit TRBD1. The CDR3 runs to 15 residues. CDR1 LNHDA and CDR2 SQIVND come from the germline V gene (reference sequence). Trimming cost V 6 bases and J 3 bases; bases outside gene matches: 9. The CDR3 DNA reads TGTGCCAGTAGCGCCCCCGGGACAGGGTTCTACGAGCAGTACTTC. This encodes CASSAPGTGFYEQYF.

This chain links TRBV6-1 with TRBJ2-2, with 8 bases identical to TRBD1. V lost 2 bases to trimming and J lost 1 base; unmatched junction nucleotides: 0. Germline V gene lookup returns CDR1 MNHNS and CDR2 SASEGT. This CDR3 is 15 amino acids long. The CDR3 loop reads CASSETGGNTGELFF. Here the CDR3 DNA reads TGTGCCAGCAGTGAAACAGGGGGGAACACCGGGGAGCTGTTTTTT.

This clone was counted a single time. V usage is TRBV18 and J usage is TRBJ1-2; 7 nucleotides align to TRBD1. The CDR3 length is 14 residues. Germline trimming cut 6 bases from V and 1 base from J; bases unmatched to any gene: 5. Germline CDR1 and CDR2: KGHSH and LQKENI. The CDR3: CASSRDSLNYGYTF. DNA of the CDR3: TGTGCCAGCTCTAGGGACAGCCTTAACTATGGCTACACCTTC.

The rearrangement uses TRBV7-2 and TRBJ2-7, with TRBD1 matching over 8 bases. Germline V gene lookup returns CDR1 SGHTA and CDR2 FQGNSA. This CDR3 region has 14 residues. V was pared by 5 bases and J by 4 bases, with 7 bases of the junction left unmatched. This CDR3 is CASSHRQGRYEQYF. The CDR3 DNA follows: TGTGCCAGCAGCCATAGACAGGGGAGGTACGAGCAGTACTTC. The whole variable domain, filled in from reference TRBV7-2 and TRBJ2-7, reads GAGVSQSPSNKVTEKGKDVELRCDPISGHTALYWYRQSLGQGLEFLIYFQGNSAPDKSGLPSDRFSAERTGGSVSTLTIQRTQQEDSAVYLCASSHRQGRYEQYFGPGTRLTVT.

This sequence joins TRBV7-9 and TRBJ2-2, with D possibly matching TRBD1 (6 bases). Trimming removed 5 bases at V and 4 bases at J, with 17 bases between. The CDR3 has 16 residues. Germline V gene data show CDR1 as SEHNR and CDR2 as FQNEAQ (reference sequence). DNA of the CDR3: TGTGCCAGCAGCCAAACAGGGTCCGTTATCACCGGGGAGCTGTTTTTT. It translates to CASSQTGSVITGELFF.

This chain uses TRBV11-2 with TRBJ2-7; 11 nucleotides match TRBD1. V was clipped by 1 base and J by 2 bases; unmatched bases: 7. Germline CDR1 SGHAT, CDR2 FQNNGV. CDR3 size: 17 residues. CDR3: CASSLGVRTGGPYEQYF. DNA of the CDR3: TGTGCCAGCAGCTTAGGGGTGAGGACAGGGGGCCCCTACGAGCAGTACTTC.

In DNA, the CDR3 is TGTGCCAGCAGCTTAGGCCCCGGGGCTGGGGCCAACGTCCTGACTTTC. Encoded protein: CASSLGPGAGANVLTF. The chain combines TRBV7-3 with TRBJ2-6; D may be TRBD2 (5 bases). Deletions cut 2 bases from V and 2 bases from J, with 10 bases between. This CDR3 is 16 amino acids long. The germline V gene encodes CDR1 SGHTA and CDR2 FQGTGA.

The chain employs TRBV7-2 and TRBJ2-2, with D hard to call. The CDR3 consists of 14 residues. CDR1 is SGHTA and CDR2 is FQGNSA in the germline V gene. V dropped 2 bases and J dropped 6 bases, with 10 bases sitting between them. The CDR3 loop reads CASSLIVPAGELFF. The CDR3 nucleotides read TGTGCCAGCAGCTTAATAGTTCCGGCCGGGGAGCTGTTTTTT. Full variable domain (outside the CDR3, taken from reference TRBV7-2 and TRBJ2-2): GAGVSQSPSNKVTEKGKDVELRCDPISGHTALYWYRQSLGQGLEFLIYFQGNSAPDKSGLPSDRFSAERTGGSVSTLTIQRTQQEDSAVYLCASSLIVPAGELFFGEGSRLTVL.

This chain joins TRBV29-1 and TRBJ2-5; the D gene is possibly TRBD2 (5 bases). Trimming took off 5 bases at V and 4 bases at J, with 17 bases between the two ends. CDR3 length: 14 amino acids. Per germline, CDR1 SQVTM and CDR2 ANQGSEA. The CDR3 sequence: CSVTTGLAGETQYF. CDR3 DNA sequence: TGCAGCGTTACTACTGGACTTGCCGGAGAGACCCAGTACTTC.

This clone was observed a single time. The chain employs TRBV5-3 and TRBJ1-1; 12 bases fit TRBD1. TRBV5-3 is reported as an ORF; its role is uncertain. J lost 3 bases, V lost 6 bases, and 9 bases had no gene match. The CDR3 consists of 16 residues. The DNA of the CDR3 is TGTGCCAGAATGGGACAGGGGGCTTACGATGACACTGAAGCTTTCTTT. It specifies CARMGQGAYDDTEAFF.

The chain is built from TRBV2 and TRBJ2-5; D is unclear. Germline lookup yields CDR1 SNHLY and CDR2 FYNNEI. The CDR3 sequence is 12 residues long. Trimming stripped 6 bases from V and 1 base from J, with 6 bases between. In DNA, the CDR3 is TGTGCCAGCAGGCGGCTCCAAGAGACCCAGTACTTC. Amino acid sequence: CASRRLQETQYF.

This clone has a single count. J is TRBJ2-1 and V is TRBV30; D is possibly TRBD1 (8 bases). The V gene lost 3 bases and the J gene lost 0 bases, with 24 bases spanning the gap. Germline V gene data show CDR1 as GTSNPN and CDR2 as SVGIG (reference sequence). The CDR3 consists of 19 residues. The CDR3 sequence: CAWRQGEGYSDSSYNEQFF. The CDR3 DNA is TGTGCCTGGAGACAGGGGGAGGGATACAGCGATAGCTCCTACAATGAGCAGTTCTTC.

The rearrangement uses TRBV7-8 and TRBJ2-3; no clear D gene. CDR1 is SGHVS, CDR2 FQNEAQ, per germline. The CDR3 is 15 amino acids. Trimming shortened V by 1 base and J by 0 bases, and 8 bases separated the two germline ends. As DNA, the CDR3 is TGTGCCAGCAGCTTAGGCCTAGATAGCACAGATACGCAGTATTTT. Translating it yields CASSLGLDSTDTQYF.

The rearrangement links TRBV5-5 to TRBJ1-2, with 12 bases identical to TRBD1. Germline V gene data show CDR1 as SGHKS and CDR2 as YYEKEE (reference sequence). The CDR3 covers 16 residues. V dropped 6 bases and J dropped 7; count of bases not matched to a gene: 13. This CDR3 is CASTDLWDRGRGGYTF. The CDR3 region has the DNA TGTGCCAGCACCGATCTTTGGGACAGGGGGCGCGGTGGCTACACCTTC.

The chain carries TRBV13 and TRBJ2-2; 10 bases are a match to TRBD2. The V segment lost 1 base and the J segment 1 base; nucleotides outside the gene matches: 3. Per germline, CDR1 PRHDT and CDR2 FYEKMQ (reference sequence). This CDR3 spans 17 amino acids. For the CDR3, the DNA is TGTGCCAGCAGCTTAGCACTAGCGGGGCTGAACACCGGGGAGCTGTTTTTT. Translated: CASSLALAGLNTGELFF.

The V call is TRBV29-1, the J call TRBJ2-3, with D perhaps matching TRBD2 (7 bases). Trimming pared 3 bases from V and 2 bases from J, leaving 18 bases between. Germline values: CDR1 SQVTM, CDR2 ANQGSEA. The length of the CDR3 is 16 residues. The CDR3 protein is CSVENPPGGYTDTQYF. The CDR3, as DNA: TGCAGCGTTGAGAATCCCCCGGGGGGCTACACAGATACGCAGTATTTT.

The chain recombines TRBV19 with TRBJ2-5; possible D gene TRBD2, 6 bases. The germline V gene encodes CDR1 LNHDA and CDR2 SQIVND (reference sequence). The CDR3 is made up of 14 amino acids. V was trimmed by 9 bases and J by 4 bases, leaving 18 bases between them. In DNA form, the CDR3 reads TGTGCCAGCTCTCCCGGGGCGGGGCCAGAGACCCAGTACTTC. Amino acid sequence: CASSPGAGPETQYF.